This TCR beta chain was identified in a study of OX40 agonist ivuxolimab in advanced cancers. Study-wide results and limits: Partial responders dosed at 0.1-3.0 mg/kg displayed clonal expansion ranking among the lowest. More expanded clones were found, on average, in CD8+ than in CD4+ T cells. Expanded peripheral T cell antigen specificity was not determined. Dosing at 0.1 to 3.0 mg/kg was accompanied by clonal expansion of CD4+ and CD8+ blood T cells by week 6.

With respect to this clone: Its antigen is unknown. The same CDR3 can be traced to other DNA sequences in this sample.

The CDR3 consists of 13 residues. Looked up from germline, CDR1 is MGHRA and CDR2 is YSYEKL. V was cut by 0 bases and J by 8 bases, with 10 bases left in between. Assay used: immunoSEQ multiplex PCR; TCRdb lists only in-frame clones, some missing. The data contain approximately 38,000 clones, 92% of them singletons. The rearrangement joins TRBV4-1 to TRBJ1-2; D is uncertain. The clonotype was recovered from an adult with an advanced solid tumor such as melanoma, head and neck, liver or kidney cancer. Sequencing used CD4+ or CD8+ T cells sorted from blood, obtained in a trial of the OX40 agonist ivuxolimab. In nucleotides, the CDR3 is TGCGCCAGCAGCCAAGACGGGGATCGGGGCTACACCTTC. As protein: CASSQDGDRGYTF.